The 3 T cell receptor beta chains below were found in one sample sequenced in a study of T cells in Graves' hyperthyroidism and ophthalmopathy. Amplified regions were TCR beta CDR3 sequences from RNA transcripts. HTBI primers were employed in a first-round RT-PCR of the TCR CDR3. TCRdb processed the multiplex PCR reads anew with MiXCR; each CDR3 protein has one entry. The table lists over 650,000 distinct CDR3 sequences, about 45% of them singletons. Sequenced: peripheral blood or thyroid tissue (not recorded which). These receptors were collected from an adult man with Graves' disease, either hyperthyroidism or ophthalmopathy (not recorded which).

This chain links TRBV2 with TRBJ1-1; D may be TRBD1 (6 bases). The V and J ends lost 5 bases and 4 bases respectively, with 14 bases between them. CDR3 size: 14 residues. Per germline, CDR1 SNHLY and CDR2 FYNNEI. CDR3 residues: CASSTTRGSTEAFF. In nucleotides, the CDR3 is TGTGCCAGCAGTACCACCAGGGGCAGCACTGAAGCTTTCTTT.

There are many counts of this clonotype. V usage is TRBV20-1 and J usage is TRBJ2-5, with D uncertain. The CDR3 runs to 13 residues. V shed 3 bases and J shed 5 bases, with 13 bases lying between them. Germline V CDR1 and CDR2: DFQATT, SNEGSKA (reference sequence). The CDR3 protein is CSARRGVDETQYF. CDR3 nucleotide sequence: TGCAGTGCTAGGCGAGGAGTTGACGAGACCCAGTACTTC.

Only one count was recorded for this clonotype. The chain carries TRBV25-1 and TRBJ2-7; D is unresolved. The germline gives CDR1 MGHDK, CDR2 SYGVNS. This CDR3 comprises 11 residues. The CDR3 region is CVTNGPYEQYF. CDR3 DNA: TGTGTCACCAATGGGCCCTACGAGCAGTACTTC.